This entry is about one T cell receptor beta chain. The CDR3 goes on 3 residues after the read ends, and that part is filled in from the germline J gene. Using immunoSEQ multiplex PCR, the repertoire was profiled, and TCRdb retains in-frame clones only, with some absent. This sample contains roughly 23,000 clones. The data were taken from a study of T cells in women clearing cervical HPV infection. Study-wide background: Donors had HPV16-related CIN3 or worse; 2 had invasive cancer.

CDR1 and CDR2 from the germline V gene are LGHDT and YNNKEL (reference sequence). Deletions cut 0 bases from V and 4 bases from J, with 4 bases between. This CDR3 has 13 amino acids. V usage is TRBV3-1 (or the pseudogene TRBV3-2) and J usage is TRBJ1-5; the D is unclear. This clonotype was obtained from a woman aged 18 to 75 with a cervical HPV16 infection that either progressed to CIN3+ or cleared (not recorded which). Material for sequencing was blood buffy coat. Partial CDR3 DNA: TGTGCCAGCAGCCAAGACAGGAATCAGCCC. Amino acids: CASSQDRNQP. The whole CDR3 is CASSQDRNQPQHF.